The TCR beta chain under discussion was sequenced for a study of T-cell reconstitution after alpha-beta-depleted transplantation in children. The library targeted TCRbeta and was prepared with unique molecular identifiers. TCRdb passed the PCR reads through MiXCR, listing each CDR3 protein once. The sample has just under 550,000 distinct CDR3 sequences; about a sixth are singletons. The CDR3 sequence is 14 residues long. The germline V gene encodes CDR1 DFQATT and CDR2 SNEGSKA (reference sequence). Trimming removed 0 bases at V and 7 bases at J, with 13 bases between. The sample in question was PBMCs from the stem cell graft donor, obtained from the stem cell graft. The source is a human donor who donated a stem cell graft to a child with acute lymphoblastic leukemia. The chain combines TRBV20-1 with TRBJ1-5, with D possibly matching TRBD1 (6 bases). The CDR3 region has the DNA TGCAGTGCTAGAGATGGAGGGGGACGACAGCCCCAGCATTTT. Translated: CSARDGGGRQPQHF.